Listed below are T cell receptor beta chains from one sample, sequenced in a study of EBV T-cell therapy then PD-1 blockade in nasopharyngeal carcinoma. Their antigens remain unidentified. Produced via immunoSEQ multiplex PCR; TCRdb's table is partial and in-frame only. The table lists over 15,000 clones, about four fifths of them singletons. The sample consisted of CD8+ T cells from blood, taken at roughly day 35 from a patient whose treatment included autologous EBV-specific T cells and nivolumab. Every receptor here comes from a man aged 40-55 years with nasopharyngeal carcinoma. Each CDR3 is given with its conserved first and last residue. The order of the fields is J gene, clone size, V gene, D gene, CDR3 protein, CDR3 DNA. D genes are given only for firm matches. Not every row has a clone size; where given, it reads once, few, many or a size class.

TRBJ2-3 | NA | TRBV6-5 | TRBD2 | CASSKTSGGPDTQYF | TGTGCCAGCAGTAAAACTAGCGGGGGCCCAGATACGCAGTATTTT
TRBJ1-4 | NA | TRBV6-1 | NA | CASSELGGGLKSTNEKLFF | TGTGCCAGCAGTGAACTTGGAGGGGGACTCAAATCAACTAATGAAAAACTGTTTTTT
TRBJ2-7 | NA | TRBV7-9 | TRBD2 | CASSLGGGGALFEQYF | TGTGCCAGCAGCTTAGGCGGCGGGGGGGCACTCTTCGAGCAGTACTTC
TRBJ1-3 | NA | TRBV21-1 | NA | CASRVGQSGNTIYF | TGTGCCAGCCGCGTAGGACAGTCTGGAAACACCATATATTTT
TRBJ1-2 | NA | TRBV19 | TRBD1 | CASTLTGEGYGYTF | TGTGCCAGTACCCTGACAGGGGAAGGCTATGGCTACACCTTC
TRBJ2-5 | NA | TRBV15 | NA | CATSTEGGETQYF | TGTGCCACCAGCACCGAGGGTGGTGAGACCCAGTACTTC
TRBJ2-3 | few | TRBV10-3 | NA | CAISGDGPTDTQYF | TGTGCCATCAGTGGAGATGGGCCCACAGATACGCAGTATTTT
TRBJ1-6 | NA | TRBV4-3 | NA | CASSQERAGDSPLHF | TGCGCCAGCAGCCAAGAAAGGGCAGGGGATTCACCCCTCCACTTT
TRBJ2-7 | NA | TRBV29-1 | TRBD1 | CSVVRGPDYEQYF | TGCAGCGTTGTCAGGGGGCCTGACTACGAGCAGTACTTC
TRBJ2-7 | NA | TRBV6-1 | NA | CASSEGRTYEQYF | TGTGCCAGCAGTGAAGGCAGGACCTACGAGCAGTACTTC
TRBJ2-2 | NA | TRBV27 | NA | CASSLMHPNTGELFF | TGTGCCAGCAGTTTAATGCACCCGAACACCGGGGAGCTGTTTTTT
TRBJ2-4 | NA | TRBV3-1/TRBV3-2 | TRBD2 | CASNERGATKNIQYF | TGTGCCAGCAATGAGCGGGGGGCCACCAAAAACATTCAGTACTTC
TRBJ2-7 | NA | TRBV15 | NA | CATSKTRTRSYEQYF | TGTGCCACCAGCAAAACCCGGACAAGGTCCTACGAGCAGTACTTC
TRBJ2-2 | NA | TRBV4-2 | TRBD2 | CASSQGVWRGGSEGELFF | TGTGCCAGCAGCCAAGGGGTGTGGCGGGGGGGCTCAGAAGGGGAGCTGTTTTTT
TRBJ2-7 | few | TRBV6-5 | NA | CASSYSRSGPYEQYF | TGTGCCAGCAGTTACTCTCGGTCAGGGCCCTACGAGCAGTACTTC
TRBJ2-2 | NA | TRBV6-2/TRBV6-3 | NA | CASSPGTLNTGELFF | TGTGCCAGCAGCCCCGGGACACTGAACACCGGGGAGCTGTTTTTT
TRBJ2-3 | NA | TRBV6-5 | NA | CASSYTATDTQYF | TGTGCCAGCAGTTACACAGCCACAGATACGCAGTATTTT
TRBJ2-1 | NA | TRBV29-1 | TRBD1 | CSVEPRQGRKQFF | TGCAGCGTTGAACCGAGACAGGGTAGAAAGCAGTTCTTC
TRBJ1-1 | NA | TRBV27 | TRBD1 | CASSLSPGTGNTEAFF | TGTGCCAGCAGTTTATCCCCTGGGACAGGGAACACTGAAGCTTTCTTT
TRBJ1-3 | NA | TRBV6-5 | NA | CASRFSGTRNTIYF | TGTGCCAGCAGGTTCAGCGGGACAAGAAACACCATATATTTT
TRBJ1-2 | NA | TRBV7-3 | TRBD1 | CASSATGGYGYTF | TGTGCCAGCAGCGCAACAGGGGGCTATGGCTACACCTTC
TRBJ1-3 | NA | TRBV7-9 | NA | CASRLIRDNSGNTIYF | TGTGCCAGCAGGCTTATTAGGGACAACTCTGGAAACACCATATATTTT
TRBJ2-5 | NA | TRBV7-9 | NA | CASSPSSGPRQETQYF | TGTGCCAGCAGCCCCTCGAGTGGGCCGAGGCAAGAGACCCAGTACTTC
TRBJ2-5 | NA | TRBV24-1 | TRBD1 | CATSDSPGQGQETQYF | TGTGCCACCAGTGATTCCCCGGGACAGGGACAAGAGACCCAGTACTTC
TRBJ1-4 | NA | TRBV30 | NA | CAWSVRATNEKLFF | TGTGCCTGGAGTGTAAGGGCAACTAATGAAAAACTGTTTTTT
TRBJ1-2 | NA | TRBV5-4 | TRBD1 | CASSTGQGGTSYTF | TGTGCCAGCAGCACAGGACAGGGGGGGACGAGTTACACCTTC
TRBJ1-1 | NA | TRBV27 | TRBD1 | CASRTGGTEAFF | TGTGCCAGCAGAACAGGGGGAACTGAAGCTTTCTTT
TRBJ2-7 | NA | TRBV9 | NA | CASSVGGATYEQYF | TGTGCCAGCAGCGTAGGCGGGGCTACCTACGAGCAGTACTTC
TRBJ1-1 | NA | TRBV7-8 | TRBD1 | CASSSRGTNTEAFF | TGTGCCAGCAGCTCCAGGGGGACGAATACTGAAGCTTTCTTT
TRBJ1-5 | once | TRBV10-3 | NA | CAISGAEGPYSNQPQHF | TGTGCCATCAGTGGCGCGGAGGGACCCTATAGCAATCAGCCCCAGCATTTT
TRBJ2-1 | NA | TRBV13 | NA | CASTSGGYGYIEQFF | TGTGCCAGCACCTCCGGGGGTTACGGATATATTGAGCAGTTCTTC
TRBJ1-1 | NA | TRBV27 | NA | CASSPLGGARTEAFF | TGTGCCAGCAGTCCTCTGGGGGGGGCGCGGACTGAAGCTTTCTTT
TRBJ2-7 | NA | TRBV7-3 | TRBD1 | CASSITGAYEQYF | TGTGCCAGCAGCATCACAGGGGCCTACGAGCAGTACTTC
TRBJ1-2 | NA | TRBV29-1 | NA | CSVDRGRGYTF | TGCAGCGTTGACAGGGGCCGGGGCTACACCTTC
TRBJ2-7 | NA | TRBV3-1/TRBV3-2 | NA | CASSPGQPYEQYF | TGTGCCAGCAGTCCCGGACAGCCCTACGAGCAGTACTTC
TRBJ2-7 | NA | TRBV5-1 | TRBD2 | CARSLGGGGYEQYF | TGCGCCCGCAGCTTGGGCGGGGGGGGCTACGAGCAGTACTTC
TRBJ2-7 | NA | TRBV6-2/TRBV6-3 | NA | CASSVLDGSYEQYF | TGTGCCAGCAGCGTTCTCGACGGTTCCTACGAGCAGTACTTC
TRBJ1-2 | NA | TRBV10-2 | NA | CASRPGTAYGYTF | TGCGCCAGCAGGCCCGGGACCGCCTATGGCTACACCTTC
TRBJ2-1 | NA | TRBV14 | TRBD1 | CASSQYLGQGVYNEQFF | TGTGCCAGCAGCCAGTATCTAGGCCAGGGGGTATACAATGAGCAGTTCTTC
TRBJ1-2 | NA | TRBV9 | TRBD1 | CASRAQGAVHGYTF | TGTGCCAGCAGGGCACAGGGGGCAGTACATGGCTACACCTTC
TRBJ1-5 | once | TRBV27 | NA | CASSKVNQPQHF | TGTGCCAGCAGTAAAGTCAATCAGCCCCAGCATTTT
TRBJ1-1 | NA | TRBV7-9 | TRBD1 | CASSPPAGGNTEAFF | TGTGCCAGCAGCCCACCGGCAGGGGGGAACACTGAAGCTTTCTTT
TRBJ2-7 | NA | TRBV7-9 | TRBD1 | CASSPGQGEQYF | TGTGCCAGCAGCCCGGGACAGGGGGAGCAGTACTTC
TRBJ2-1 | NA | TRBV6-4 | TRBD1 | CASSEDRVQEQFF | TGTGCCAGCAGTGAAGACAGGGTTCAGGAGCAGTTCTTC
TRBJ2-7 | NA | TRBV10-3 | NA | CAISADDAVSSYEQYF | TGTGCCATCAGCGCTGACGACGCGGTCAGCTCCTACGAGCAGTACTTC
TRBJ1-2 | NA | TRBV5-1 | TRBD1 | CASSLGQGGIYGYTF | TGCGCCAGCAGCTTGGGCCAGGGGGGTATCTATGGCTACACCTTC
TRBJ2-4 | NA | TRBV9 | NA | CASSPPGDIQYF | TGTGCCAGCAGCCCCCCAGGGGACATTCAGTACTTC
TRBJ2-1 | few | TRBV7-9 | NA | CASSFEVAANEQFF | TGTGCCAGCAGCTTCGAGGTAGCGGCCAATGAGCAGTTCTTC
TRBJ1-6 | NA | TRBV6-5 | NA | CASRTREFPLHF | TGTGCCAGCAGAACCAGGGAGTTCCCCCTCCACTTT
TRBJ2-5 | NA | TRBV28 | TRBD1 | CASSLIQGAGETQYF | TGTGCCAGCAGTTTAATCCAGGGGGCAGGGGAGACCCAGTACTTC